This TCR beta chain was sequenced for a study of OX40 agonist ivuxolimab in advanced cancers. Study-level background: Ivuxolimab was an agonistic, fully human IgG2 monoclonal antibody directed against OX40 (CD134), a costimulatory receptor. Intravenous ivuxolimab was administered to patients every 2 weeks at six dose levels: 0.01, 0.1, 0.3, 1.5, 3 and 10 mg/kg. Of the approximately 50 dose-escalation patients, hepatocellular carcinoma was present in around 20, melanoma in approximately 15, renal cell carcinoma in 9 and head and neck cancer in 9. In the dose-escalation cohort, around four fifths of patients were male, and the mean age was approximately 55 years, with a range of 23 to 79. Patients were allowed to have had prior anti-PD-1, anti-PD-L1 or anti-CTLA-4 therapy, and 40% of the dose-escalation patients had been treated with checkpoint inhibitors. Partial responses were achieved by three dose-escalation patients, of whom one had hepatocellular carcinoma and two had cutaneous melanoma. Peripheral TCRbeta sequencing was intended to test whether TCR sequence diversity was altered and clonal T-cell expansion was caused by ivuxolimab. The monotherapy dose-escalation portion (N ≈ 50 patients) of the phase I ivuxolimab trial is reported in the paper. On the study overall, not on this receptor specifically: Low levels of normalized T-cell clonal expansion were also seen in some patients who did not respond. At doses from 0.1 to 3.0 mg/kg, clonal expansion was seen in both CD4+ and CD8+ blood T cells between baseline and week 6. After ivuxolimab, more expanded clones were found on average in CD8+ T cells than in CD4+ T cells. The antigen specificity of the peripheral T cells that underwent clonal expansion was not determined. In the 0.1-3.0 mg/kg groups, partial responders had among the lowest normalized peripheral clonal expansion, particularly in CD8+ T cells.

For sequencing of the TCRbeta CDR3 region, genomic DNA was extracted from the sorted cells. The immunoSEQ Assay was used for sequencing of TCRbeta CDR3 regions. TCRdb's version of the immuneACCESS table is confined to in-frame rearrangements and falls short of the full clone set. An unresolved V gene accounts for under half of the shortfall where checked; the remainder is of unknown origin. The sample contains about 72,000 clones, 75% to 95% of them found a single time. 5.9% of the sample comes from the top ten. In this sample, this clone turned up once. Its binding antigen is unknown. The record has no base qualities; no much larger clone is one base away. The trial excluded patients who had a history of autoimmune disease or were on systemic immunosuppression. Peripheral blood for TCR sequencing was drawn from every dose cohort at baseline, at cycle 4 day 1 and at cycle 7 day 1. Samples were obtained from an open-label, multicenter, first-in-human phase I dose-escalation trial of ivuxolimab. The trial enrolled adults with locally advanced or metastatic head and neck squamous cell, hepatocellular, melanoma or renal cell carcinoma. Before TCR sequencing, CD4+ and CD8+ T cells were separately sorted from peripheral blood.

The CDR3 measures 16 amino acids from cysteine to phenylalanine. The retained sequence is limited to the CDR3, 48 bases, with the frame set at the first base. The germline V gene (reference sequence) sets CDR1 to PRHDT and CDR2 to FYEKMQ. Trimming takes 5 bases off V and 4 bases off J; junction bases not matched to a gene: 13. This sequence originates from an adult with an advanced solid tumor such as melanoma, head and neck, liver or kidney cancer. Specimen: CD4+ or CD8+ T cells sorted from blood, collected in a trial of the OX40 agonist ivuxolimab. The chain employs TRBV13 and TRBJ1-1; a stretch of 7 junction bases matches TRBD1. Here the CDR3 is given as CASSPSHRGLGTEAFF. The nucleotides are TGTGCCAGCAGCCCCAGCCACAGGGGACTGGGCACTGAAGCTTTCTTT.